This paragraph reports one TCR beta chain. What it recognizes is unknown. The CDR3 has 12 residues. This sample was included in a study of beta chain features in type 1 diabetes. Study-wide results and limits: Patients with Type 1 diabetes showed moderately but significantly shorter TCRB CDR3s in all four CD4+ subsets. cDNA sequencing could over-represent cells with high TCR expression. Patients with type 1 diabetes showed fewer VDJ junction insertions and more deletions.

The whole isolated RNA underwent reverse transcription, so sequencing captured expressed TCRB transcripts. Clones were sequenced by immunoSEQ multiplex PCR, and TCRdb holds only the in-frame ones, with some missing. The table lists hundreds of thousands of clones, approximately 15% of them singletons. The material sequenced was naive CD4+ T cells from blood. The chain carries TRBV1 and TRBJ1-1; the DNA was not compared with TRBD1, the D call given in the table. TRBV1 is described as a pseudogene. The receptor comes from a man between 18 and 29 years old with type 1 diabetes. This CDR3 reads CPQRGASTEAFF. For the CDR3, the DNA is TGCCCCCAAAGGGGCGCGAGCACTGAAGCTTTCTTT.